One sample yielded the 3 T cell receptor beta chains listed below, sequenced in a study of early T cells in non-severe SARS-CoV-2 infection. TCRdb analysed the 5' RACE reads with MiXCR anew, one entry per CDR3 protein. The data contain just over 95,000 distinct CDR3 sequences, roughly 9.6% of them singletons. Sequencing was carried out using whole blood. These receptors all stem from an adult who was a healthcare worker with PCR-confirmed SARS-CoV-2 infection or an uninfected control (not recorded which).

The chain carries TRBV5-1 and TRBJ2-3, with D possibly being TRBD2 (6 bases). Per germline, CDR1 SGHRS and CDR2 YFSETQ. The ends were cut back, 5 bases at V and 1 base at J, with 17 bases in the middle. This CDR3 contains 16 residues. CDR3: CASSSGISGRTDTQYF. CDR3 bases: TGCGCCAGCAGTTCGGGTATTAGCGGCCGCACAGATACGCAGTATTTT.

The rearrangement links TRBV28 to TRBJ2-3; 10 bases are shared with TRBD2. The junction had 10 bases not matched to a gene; V was cut back by 5 bases and J by 2 bases. This CDR3 spans 17 amino acids. Germline CDR1 reads MDHEN; CDR2 reads SYDVKM. CDR3: CASSPPPGLADTDTQYF. CDR3 nucleotide sequence: TGTGCCAGCAGTCCCCCCCCCGGACTAGCGGACACAGATACGCAGTATTTT.

This sequence joins TRBV14 and TRBJ2-1; a weak D match, TRBD2 (5 bases). Germline CDR1 and CDR2: SGHDN and FVKESK. The CDR3 runs 16 residues. Trimming cost V 0 bases and J 4 bases, with 13 bases left between them. The CDR3 loop reads CASSQDFRGLYNEQFF. In DNA form, the CDR3 reads TGTGCCAGCAGCCAAGATTTCCGGGGATTGTACAATGAGCAGTTCTTC. Full variable domain (missing parts from reference TRBV14 and TRBJ2-1): EAGVTQFPSHSVIEKGQTVTLRCDPISGHDNLYWYRRVMGKEIKFLLHFVKESKQDESGMPNNRFLAERTGGTYSTLKVQPAELEDSGVYFCASSQDFRGLYNEQFFGPGTRLTVL.